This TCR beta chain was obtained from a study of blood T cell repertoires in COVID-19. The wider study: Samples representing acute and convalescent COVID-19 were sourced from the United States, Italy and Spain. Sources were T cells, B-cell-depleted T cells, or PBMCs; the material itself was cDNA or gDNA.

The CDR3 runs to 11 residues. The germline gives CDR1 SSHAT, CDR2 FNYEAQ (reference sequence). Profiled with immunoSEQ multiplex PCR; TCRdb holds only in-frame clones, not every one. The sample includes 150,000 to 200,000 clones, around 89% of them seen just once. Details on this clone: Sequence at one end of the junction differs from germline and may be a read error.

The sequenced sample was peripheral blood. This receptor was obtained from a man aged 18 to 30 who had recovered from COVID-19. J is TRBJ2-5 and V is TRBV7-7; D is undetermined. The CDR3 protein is CASSPGETQYF. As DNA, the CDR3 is TGTGCTAGCAGCCCCGGAGAGACCCAGTACTTC. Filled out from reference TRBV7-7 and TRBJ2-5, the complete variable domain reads GAGVSQSPRYKVTKRGQDVTLRCDPISSHATLYWYQQALGQGPEFLTYFNYEAQPDKSGLPSDRFSAERPEGSISTLTIQRTEQRDSAMYRCASSPGETQYFGPGTRLLVL.